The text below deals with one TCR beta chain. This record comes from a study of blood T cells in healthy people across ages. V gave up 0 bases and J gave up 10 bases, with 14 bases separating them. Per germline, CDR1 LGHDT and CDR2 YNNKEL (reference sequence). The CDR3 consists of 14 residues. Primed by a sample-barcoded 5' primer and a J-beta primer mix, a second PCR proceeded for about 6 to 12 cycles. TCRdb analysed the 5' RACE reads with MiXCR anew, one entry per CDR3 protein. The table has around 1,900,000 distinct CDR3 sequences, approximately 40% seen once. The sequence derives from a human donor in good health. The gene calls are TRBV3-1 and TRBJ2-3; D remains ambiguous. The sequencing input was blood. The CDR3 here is CASSQDRLLAAQYF. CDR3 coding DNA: TGTGCCAGCAGCCAAGACCGGCTATTGGCGGCGCAGTATTTT.